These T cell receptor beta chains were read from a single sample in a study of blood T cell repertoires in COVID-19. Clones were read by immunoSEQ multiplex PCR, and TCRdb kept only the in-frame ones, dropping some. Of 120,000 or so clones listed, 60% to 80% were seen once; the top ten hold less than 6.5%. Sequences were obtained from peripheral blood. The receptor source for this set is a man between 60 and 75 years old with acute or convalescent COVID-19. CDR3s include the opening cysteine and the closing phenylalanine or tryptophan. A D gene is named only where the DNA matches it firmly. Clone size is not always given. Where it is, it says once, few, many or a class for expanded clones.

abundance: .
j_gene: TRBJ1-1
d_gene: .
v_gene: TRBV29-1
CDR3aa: CGVDGEAFF
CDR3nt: TGCGGCGTTGACGGGGAAGCTTTCTTT

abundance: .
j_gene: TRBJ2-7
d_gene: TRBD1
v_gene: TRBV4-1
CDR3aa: CASSQDLTGASYEQYF
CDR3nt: TGCGCCAGCAGCCAAGATCTAACAGGGGCCTCCTACGAGCAGTACTTC

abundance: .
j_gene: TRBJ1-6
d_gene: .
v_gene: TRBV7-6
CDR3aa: CASSPNLAGSVSYNSPLHF
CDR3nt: TGTGCCAGCAGTCCCAACTTGGCTGGGAGTGTCTCCTATAATTCACCCCTCCACTTT

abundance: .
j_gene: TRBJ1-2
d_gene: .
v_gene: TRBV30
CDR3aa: CAWSVRGTNYGYTF
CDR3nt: TGTGCCTGGAGTGTAAGAGGGACTAACTATGGCTACACCTTC

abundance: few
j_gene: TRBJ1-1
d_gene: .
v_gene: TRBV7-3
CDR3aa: CASSSQGNTEAFF
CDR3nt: TGTGCCAGCAGCTCACAGGGGAACACTGAAGCTTTCTTT

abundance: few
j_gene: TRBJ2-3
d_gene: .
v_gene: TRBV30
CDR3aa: CAWRPSADTQYF
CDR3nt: TGTGCCTGGAGACCTAGCGCAGATACGCAGTATTTT

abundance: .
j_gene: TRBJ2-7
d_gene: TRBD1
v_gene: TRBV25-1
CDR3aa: CASRGQGWVEQYF
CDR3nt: TGTGCCAGCAGGGGACAGGGATGGGTCGAGCAGTACTTC

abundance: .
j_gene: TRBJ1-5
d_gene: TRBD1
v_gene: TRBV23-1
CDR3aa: CASSHGQGNQPQHF
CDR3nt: TGCGCCAGCAGTCATGGACAGGGGAATCAGCCCCAGCATTTT

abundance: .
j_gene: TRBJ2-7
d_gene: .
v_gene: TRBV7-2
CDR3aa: CASSFFSTGTYEQYF
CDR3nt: TGTGCCAGCAGCTTTTTTTCGACAGGCACCTACGAGCAGTACTTC

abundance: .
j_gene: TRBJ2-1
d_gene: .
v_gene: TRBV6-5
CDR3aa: CASRVAEYNEQFF
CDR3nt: TGTGCCAGCAGAGTAGCGGAATACAATGAGCAGTTCTTC

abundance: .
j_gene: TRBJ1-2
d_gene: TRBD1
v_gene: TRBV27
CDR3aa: CASSDFRDRAGGYTF
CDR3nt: TGTGCCAGCAGTGACTTCCGGGACAGGGCGGGCGGCTACACCTTC

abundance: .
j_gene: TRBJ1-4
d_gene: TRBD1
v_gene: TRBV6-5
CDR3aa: CASRRDRATNEKLFF
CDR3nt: TGTGCCAGCAGAAGGGACAGAGCAACTAATGAAAAACTGTTTTTT

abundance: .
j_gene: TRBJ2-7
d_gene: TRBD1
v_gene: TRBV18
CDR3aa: CASSPTRDRGTYEQYF
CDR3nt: TGTGCCAGCTCACCGACTAGGGACAGGGGAACATACGAGCAGTACTTC

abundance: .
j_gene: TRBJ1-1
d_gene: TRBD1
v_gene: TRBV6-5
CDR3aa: CASRTGQGRTEAFF
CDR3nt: TGTGCCAGCAGAACGGGACAGGGGAGGACTGAAGCTTTCTTT

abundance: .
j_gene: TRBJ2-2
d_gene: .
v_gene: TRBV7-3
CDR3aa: CASSLDSEAGELFF
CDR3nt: TGTGCCAGCAGCTTAGATTCCGAGGCCGGGGAGCTGTTTTTT

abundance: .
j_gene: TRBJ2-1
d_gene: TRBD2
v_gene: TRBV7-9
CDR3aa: CASSRGLAGVSSTNEQFF
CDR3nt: TGTGCCAGCAGCCGGGGACTAGCGGGAGTCTCGTCAACGAATGAGCAGTTCTTC

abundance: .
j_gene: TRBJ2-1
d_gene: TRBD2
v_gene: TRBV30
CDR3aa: CAWTDGLAGHNEQFF
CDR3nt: TGTGCCTGGACCGACGGACTAGCGGGGCACAATGAGCAGTTCTTC

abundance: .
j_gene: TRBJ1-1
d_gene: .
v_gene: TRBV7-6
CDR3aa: CASSLKPTTNTEAFF
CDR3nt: TGTGCCAGCAGCTTAAAACCAACTACGAACACTGAAGCTTTCTTT

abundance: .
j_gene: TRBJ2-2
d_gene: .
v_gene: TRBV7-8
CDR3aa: CASSPRQNTGELFF
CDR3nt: TGTGCCAGCAGTCCGAGACAAAACACCGGGGAGCTGTTTTTT

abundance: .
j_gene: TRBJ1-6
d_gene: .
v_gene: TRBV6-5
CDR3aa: CASSYLSAYNSPLHF
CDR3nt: TGTGCCAGCAGTTACCTGAGTGCGTATAATTCACCCCTCCACTTT

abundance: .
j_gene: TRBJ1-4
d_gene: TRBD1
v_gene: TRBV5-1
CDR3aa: CASRGQGTEKLFF
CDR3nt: TGCGCCAGCAGAGGACAGGGTACCGAAAAACTGTTTTTT

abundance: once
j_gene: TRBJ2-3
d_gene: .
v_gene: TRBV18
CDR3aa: CASSPLAAGADTQYF
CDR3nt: TGTGCCAGCTCACCATTGGCGGCAGGGGCAGATACGCAGTATTTT

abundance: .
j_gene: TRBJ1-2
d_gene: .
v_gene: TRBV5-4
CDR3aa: CASSLGGGNYGYTF
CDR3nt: TGTGCCAGCAGCTTGGGCGGGGGGAACTATGGCTACACCTTC

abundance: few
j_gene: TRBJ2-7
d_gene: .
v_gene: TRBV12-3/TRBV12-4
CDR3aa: CASSPSSYEQYF
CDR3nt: TGTGCCAGCAGCCCGAGCTCCTACGAGCAGTACTTC

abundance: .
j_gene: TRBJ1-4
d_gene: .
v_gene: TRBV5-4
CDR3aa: CASSLGAGRGEKLFF
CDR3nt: TGTGCCAGCAGCTTGGGGGCCGGGCGGGGTGAAAAACTGTTTTTT

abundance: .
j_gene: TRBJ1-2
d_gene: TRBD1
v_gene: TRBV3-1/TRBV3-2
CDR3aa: CASSQVWDSVSYGYTF
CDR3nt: TGTGCCAGCAGCCAAGTTTGGGACAGCGTTTCCTATGGCTACACCTTC

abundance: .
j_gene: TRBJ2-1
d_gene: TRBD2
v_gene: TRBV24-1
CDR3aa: CATSDPGLASDNEQFF
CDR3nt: TGTGCCACCAGTGACCCGGGACTAGCGAGTGACAATGAGCAGTTCTTC

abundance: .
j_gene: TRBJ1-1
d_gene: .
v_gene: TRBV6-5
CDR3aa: CATRQEMNTEAFF
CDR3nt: TGTGCCACTAGACAGGAAATGAACACTGAAGCTTTCTTT

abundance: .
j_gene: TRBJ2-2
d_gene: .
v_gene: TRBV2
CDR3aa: CASRDTRNTGELFF
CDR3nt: TGTGCCAGCCGGGACACCCGAAACACCGGGGAGCTGTTTTTT

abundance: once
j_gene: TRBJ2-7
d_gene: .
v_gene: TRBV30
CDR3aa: CAWGVTGDEQYF
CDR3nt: TGTGCCTGGGGGGTAACGGGAGACGAGCAGTACTTC

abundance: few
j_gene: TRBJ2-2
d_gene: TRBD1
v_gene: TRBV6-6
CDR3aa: CASSPKPGQGNTGELFF
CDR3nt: TGTGCCAGCAGTCCCAAGCCGGGACAGGGAAACACCGGGGAGCTGTTTTTT

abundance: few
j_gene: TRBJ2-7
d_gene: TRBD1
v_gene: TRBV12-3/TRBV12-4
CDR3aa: CASSPGGVYEQYF
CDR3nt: TGTGCCAGCAGTCCAGGGGGCGTCTACGAGCAGTACTTC

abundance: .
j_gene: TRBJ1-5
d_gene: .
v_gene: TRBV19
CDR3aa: CASSIGFGQGRGNQPQHF
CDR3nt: TGTGCCAGTAGTATAGGGTTTGGCCAGGGTCGGGGCAATCAGCCCCAGCATTTT

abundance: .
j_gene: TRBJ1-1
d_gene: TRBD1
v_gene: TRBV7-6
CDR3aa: CASSPIYRGRMAEAFF
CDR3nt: TGTGCCAGCAGTCCGATTTATAGGGGGCGAATGGCTGAAGCTTTCTTT

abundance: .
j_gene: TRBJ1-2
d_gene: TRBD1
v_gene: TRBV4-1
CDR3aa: CASSQADRGTYGYTF
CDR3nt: TGCGCCAGCAGCCAAGCGGACAGGGGGACCTATGGCTACACCTTC

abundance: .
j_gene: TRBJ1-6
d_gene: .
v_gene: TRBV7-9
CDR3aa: CASSLPNSPLHF
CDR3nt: TGTGCCAGCAGTTTACCAAATTCACCCCTCCACTTT

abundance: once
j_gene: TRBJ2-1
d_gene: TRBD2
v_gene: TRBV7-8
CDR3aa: CASSSGLAGVEQFF
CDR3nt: TGTGCCAGCAGCTCCGGTCTAGCGGGGGTTGAGCAGTTCTTC

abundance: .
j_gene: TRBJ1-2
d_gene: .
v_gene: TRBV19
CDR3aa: CATSRNYGYTF
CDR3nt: TGTGCCACCTCGCGGAACTATGGCTACACCTTC

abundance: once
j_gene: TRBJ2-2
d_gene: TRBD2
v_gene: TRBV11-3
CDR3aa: CASNRLAGTGELFF
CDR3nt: TGTGCCAGCAATCGCCTAGCGGGAACCGGGGAGCTGTTTTTT

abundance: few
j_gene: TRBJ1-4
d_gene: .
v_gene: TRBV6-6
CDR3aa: CASSYHSGRPNEKLFF
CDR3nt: TGTGCCAGCAGTTACCACTCAGGGCGTCCTAATGAAAAACTGTTTTTT

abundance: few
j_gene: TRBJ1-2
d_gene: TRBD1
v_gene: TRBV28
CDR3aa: CASIPGGNYGYTF
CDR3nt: TGTGCCAGCATCCCAGGGGGCAACTATGGCTACACCTTC

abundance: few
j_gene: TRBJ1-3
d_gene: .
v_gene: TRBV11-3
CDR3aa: CASIRRGGNTIYF
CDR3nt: TGTGCCAGCATCCGAAGGGGCGGAAACACCATATATTTT

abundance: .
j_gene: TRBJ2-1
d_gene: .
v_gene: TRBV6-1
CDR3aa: CASSERINNEQFF
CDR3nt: TGTGCCAGCAGTGAGCGGATCAACAATGAGCAGTTCTTC

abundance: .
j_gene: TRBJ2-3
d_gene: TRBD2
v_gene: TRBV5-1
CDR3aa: CASSLELAGGRRTQYF
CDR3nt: TGCGCCAGCAGCTTGGAACTAGCGGGGGGGCGTCGAACGCAGTATTTT

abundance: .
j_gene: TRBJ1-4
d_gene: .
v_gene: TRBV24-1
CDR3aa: CATSDGTITNEKLFF
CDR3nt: TGTGCCACCAGTGACGGGACAATTACTAATGAAAAACTGTTTTTT